The subject of this entry is one TCR beta chain. What it recognizes is unknown. This record comes from a study of blood T cells in healthy people across ages. Study-level findings and limits: It was found that TCR beta diversity correlated strongly with the percentage of naive T cells.

For the second PCR, which ran for about 6 to 11 cycles, a sample-barcoded 5' primer and a J-beta primer mix were used. Each sample provided no less than 2.5 million CDR3-containing paired-end reads. MiXCR was run by TCRdb on the 5' RACE reads, yielding one entry per CDR3 protein. The sample consists of about 1.8 million distinct CDR3 sequences, roughly 50% of them appearing once. V was clipped by 0 bases and J by 3 bases; unmatched bases: 7. Germline values: CDR1 LGHDT, CDR2 YNNKEL (reference sequence). The CDR3 runs to 16 residues. The chain combines TRBV3-1 with TRBJ2-7, with 8 bases lining up with TRBD1. Source material: blood. The sequence was collected from a middle-aged woman in good health. CDR3 sequence: CASSQDASGGRYEQYF. In nucleotides, the CDR3 is TGTGCCAGCAGCCAAGATGCGTCAGGGGGCCGCTACGAGCAGTACTTC.